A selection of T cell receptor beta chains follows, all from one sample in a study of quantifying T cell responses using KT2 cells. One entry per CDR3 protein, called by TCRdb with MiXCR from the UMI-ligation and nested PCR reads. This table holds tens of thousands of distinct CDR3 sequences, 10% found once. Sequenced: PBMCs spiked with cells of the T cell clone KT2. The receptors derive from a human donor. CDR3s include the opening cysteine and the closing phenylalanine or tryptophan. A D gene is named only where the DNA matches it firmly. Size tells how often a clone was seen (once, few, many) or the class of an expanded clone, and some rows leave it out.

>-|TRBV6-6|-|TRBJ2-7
TGTGCCAGCAGTCACTCGACAGGCCCCTACGAGCAGTACTTC
CASSHSTGPYEQYF
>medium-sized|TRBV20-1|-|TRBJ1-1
TGCAGTGCTAGGGGGACGGTGAACACTGAAGCTTTCTTT
CSARGTVNTEAFF
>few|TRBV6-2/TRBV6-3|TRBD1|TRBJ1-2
TGTGCCAGCAGCAGTCCCGGGACAGGGCGAAGAGGCTACACCTTC
CASSSPGTGRRGYTF
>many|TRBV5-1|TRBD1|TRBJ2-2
TGCGCCAGCAGTCCCGCCGGGACAGCCAACACCGGGGAGCTGTTTTTT
CASSPAGTANTGELFF
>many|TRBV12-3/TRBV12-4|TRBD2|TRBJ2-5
TGTGCCAGCAGCCCCGATGGAGGGACGGGGGGTTGGACCCAGTACTTC
CASSPDGGTGGWTQYF
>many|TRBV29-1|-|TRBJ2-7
TGCAGCGTTGTCAGCAGGTCCTACGAGCAGTACTTC
CSVVSRSYEQYF
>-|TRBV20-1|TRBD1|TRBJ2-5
TGCAGTGCGGGAACCCCGGGACAGGGGCGGCAGACCCAGTACTTC
CSAGTPGQGRQTQYF
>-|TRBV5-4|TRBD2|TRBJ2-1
TGTGCCAGCAGCAATCAGCGGGAGAGGCAGTTCTTC
CASSNQRERQFF
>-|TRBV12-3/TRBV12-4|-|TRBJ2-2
TGTGCCAGCAAAGGGCCAGCCAACACCGGGGAGCTGTTTTTT
CASKGPANTGELFF
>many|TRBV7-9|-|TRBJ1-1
TGTGCCAGCAGCTTTCCGGGGGCCAGGACTGAAGCTTTCTTT
CASSFPGARTEAFF
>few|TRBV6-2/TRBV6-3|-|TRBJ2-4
TGTGCCAGCAGTGAGCTAGAGATAGCCAAAAACATTCAGTACTTC
CASSELEIAKNIQYF
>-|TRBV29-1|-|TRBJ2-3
TGCAGCGTTGAAGATCGGCAGGGGATGGTGATGGGCACAGATACGCAGTATTTT
CSVEDRQGMVMGTDTQYF
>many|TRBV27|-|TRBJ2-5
TGTGCCAGCAGTTTATTGGCGGCAGGGGCATCGGAGACCCAGTACTTC
CASSLLAAGASETQYF
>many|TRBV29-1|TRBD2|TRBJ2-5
TGCAGCGTTGCGAGCGGGGTCCAGGGGACCCAGTACTTC
CSVASGVQGTQYF
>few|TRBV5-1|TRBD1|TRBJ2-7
TGCGCCAGCAGCTTGGACGGGACAGGGGTCTACGAGCAGTACTTC
CASSLDGTGVYEQYF
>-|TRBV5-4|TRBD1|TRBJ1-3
TGTGCCAGCAGCTTGGGAGGGACAGGGGTTGGAAACACCATATATTTT
CASSLGGTGVGNTIYF
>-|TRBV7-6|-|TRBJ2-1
TGTGCCAGCAGCTTAGTATCAGGAGACGGGTACAATGAGCAGTTCTTC
CASSLVSGDGYNEQFF
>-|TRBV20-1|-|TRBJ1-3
TGCAGTGCTAGATCAACAGGAAACACCATATATTTT
CSARSTGNTIYF
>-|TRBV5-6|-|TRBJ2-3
TGTGCCAGCAGCTTGGCCGATGGAAGGGCGCAGTATTTT
CASSLADGRAQYF
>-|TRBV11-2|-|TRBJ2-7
TGTGCCAGCAGCTTTGGAGAAACTCACTACGAGCAGTACTTC
CASSFGETHYEQYF
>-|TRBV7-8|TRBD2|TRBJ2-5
TGTGCCAGCAGCTTCCCGGGACTAGCGGGAGAGACCCAGTACTTC
CASSFPGLAGETQYF
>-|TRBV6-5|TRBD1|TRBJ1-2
TGTGCCTGTTCAGCTCGGACAGGGGGAATGGGTGGCTACACCTTC
CACSARTGGMGGYTF
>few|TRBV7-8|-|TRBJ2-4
TGTGCCAGCAGCTTATGGGCAGAAAGCCTAGCCAAAAACATTCAGTACTTC
CASSLWAESLAKNIQYF